This TCR beta chain is drawn from a study of molecular identifiers for immune sequencing clone quantification. Study in general: Five portions were made in replicates from RNA of roughly 20,000 or 100,000 naive CD8 cells, and four underwent sequencing. General study points: Clones above 20 RNA copies contained over 99% of effector molecules and under 1% of naive molecules.

TCRdb re-analysed the PCR reads in MiXCR, keeping a single row per CDR3 protein. This sample has over 300,000 distinct CDR3 sequences, with about a quarter found just once. In regard to this clonotype: What it binds is not known. Being one base from a much bigger clone, this may be a read error. The CDR3 ends on some other residue instead of the conserved phenylalanine or tryptophan, so this is likely a read error.

Naive CD8 T cells were sorted, and the gate applied was CD8+CD4-CCR7+CD45RA+. CDR3 length: 15 amino acids. The V end lost 5 bases, the J end lost 2 bases, and 13 bases lay between the germline ends. Germline CDR1 is SEHNR and CDR2 is FQNEAQ (reference sequence). Sequencing input: naive CD8+ T cells from blood, with Jurkat cell RNA spiked in. The subset denotes: FACS-sorted CD8+CD4-CCR7+CD45RA+ naive T cells. This TCR came from a human donor in good health. Some libraries in this study had Jurkat cell RNA spiked in. This chain joins TRBV7-9 and TRBJ2-4, with D perhaps TRBD1 or TRBD2 (5 bases each). The CDR3 region is CASSPTGQSKNIQYI. Written as DNA, the CDR3 is TGTGCCAGCAGCCCAACGGGGCAGTCCAAAAACATTCAGTACATC.